This T cell receptor (beta chain) is from a study of early T cells in non-severe SARS-CoV-2 infection. Study in general: From unsorted whole blood, bulk RNA was sequenced, and the chains remained unpaired.

Study-level results: Reliance on VDJdb matching favored anti-spike CD8 responses; private and CD4 specificities were missed.

The TCR library protocol attached unique molecular identifiers to the individual cDNA molecules. Each CDR3 protein gets one entry after TCRdb re-called the 5' RACE reads with MiXCR. In the table there are tens of thousands of distinct CDR3 sequences, approximately 9.5% of which are singletons. This CDR3 spans 15 amino acids. Germline values: CDR1 SNHLY, CDR2 FYNNEI. The ends were cut back, 4 bases at V and 4 bases at J, with 16 bases in the middle. Notes on this clonotype: Its cognate antigen is unknown.

The sample was whole blood. The gene calls are TRBV2 and TRBJ1-2; perhaps TRBD1 as D (6 bases). The TCR sequence derives from an adult who was a healthcare worker with PCR-confirmed SARS-CoV-2 infection or an uninfected control (not recorded which). Here the CDR3 DNA reads TGTGCCAGCAGTGTACAACAGGGATTAGTCTATGGCTACACCTTC. As protein: CASSVQQGLVYGYTF. Together with reference TRBV2 and TRBJ1-2, the CDR3 gives the full variable domain: EPEVTQTPSHQVTQMGQEVILRCVPISNHLYFYWYRQILGQKVEFLVSFYNNEISEKSEIFDDQFSVERPDGSNFTLKIRSTKLEDSAMYFCASSVQQGLVYGYTFGSGTRLTVV.